This T cell receptor (beta chain) was captured in a study of T-cell reconstitution after alpha-beta-depleted transplantation in children. This clonotype has just a few counts. For TCRbeta, the library was prepared with unique molecular identifiers. TCRdb processed the PCR reads anew with MiXCR; each CDR3 protein has one entry. The repertoire holds 190,000 or so distinct CDR3 sequences, with approximately 7% as singletons. The CDR3 totals 13 residues. The V gene's germline CDR1 is LGHNA and CDR2 YSLEER. V lost 0 bases, J lost 7 bases, and 6 bases lay in between. This TCR was recovered from a human donor who donated a stem cell graft to a child with Wiskott-Aldrich syndrome. The chain uses TRBV4-3 and TRBJ2-2, with unresolved D. The source material was PBMCs from the stem cell graft donor, sampled from the stem cell graft. DNA for the CDR3: TGCGCCAGCAGCCAAGAAGGGCTCGGGGAGCTGTTTTTT. Protein: CASSQEGLGELFF.